The 21 T cell receptor beta chains below were found in one sample sequenced in a study of T-cell reconstitution after alpha-beta-depleted transplantation in children. As it was prepared, the TCRbeta library received unique molecular identifiers. TCRdb analysed the PCR reads with MiXCR anew, one entry per CDR3 protein. The data contain hundreds of thousands of distinct CDR3 sequences, roughly 11% of them singletons. Specimen: PBMCs, collected before TCRalphabeta/CD19-depleted stem cell transplant. These receptors originate from a child in the first two years of life with acute myeloid leukemia, due to receive a stem cell transplant.

This clonotype was detected many times. V usage is TRBV7-9 and J usage is TRBJ1-2, with unresolved D. The germline V gene has CDR1 SEHNR and CDR2 FQNEAQ (reference sequence). This CDR3 is built from 15 residues. Trimming cost V 5 bases and J 3 bases, with 16 bases left between them. The CDR3 loop reads CASSLGLDGDYGYTF. The CDR3, as DNA: TGTGCCAGCAGCCTAGGATTAGACGGAGACTATGGCTACACCTTC.

This clonotype appeared a few times. This chain connects TRBV12-3 or TRBV12-4 to TRBJ2-4, with D uncertain. The CDR3 spans 14 residues. The V and J ends lost 6 bases and 6 bases respectively, with 15 bases between them. The CDR3 sequence is CASSSRISVNIQYF. The CDR3 coding sequence is TGTGCCAGCAGCTCCAGAATCTCAGTAAACATTCAGTACTTC.

This chain connects TRBV30 to TRBJ1-2; TRBD1 matches 10 bases. The length of the CDR3 is 14 residues. Trimming took 6 bases from V and 4 from J; bases not matched to a gene: 8. CDR1 is GTSNPN and CDR2 is SVGIG in the germline V gene (reference sequence). Written as DNA, the CDR3 is TGTGCCTGTACGTCGGGACAGGGGCGCTATGGCTACACCTTC. Protein: CACTSGQGRYGYTF.

This clonotype occurred many times. V usage is TRBV30 and J usage is TRBJ2-1; D gene unclear. CDR1 is GTSNPN and CDR2 is SVGIG in the germline V gene (reference sequence). The CDR3 spans 12 residues. Trimming shortened V by 0 bases and J by 12 bases, and 12 bases separated the two germline ends. In nucleotides, the CDR3 is TGTGCCTGGAGTGTACAAGGTCTACGGCAGTTCTTC. This translates into CAWSVQGLRQFF.

This clonotype was detected ten times or more. The chain carries TRBV27 and TRBJ2-3, with 9 bases matching TRBD2. Per the germline V gene, CDR1 is MNHEY and CDR2 is SMNVEV (reference sequence). The CDR3 runs 13 residues. Losses at the gene ends were 8 bases for V and 8 bases for J; bases not matched to a gene: 8. CDR3 amino acids: CASGAGGVPTQYF. DNA for the CDR3: TGTGCCAGCGGGGCGGGAGGGGTTCCTACGCAGTATTTT.

Many counts were recorded for this clonotype. The CDR3 nucleotides are TGCGCCAGCAGCCCAAACGGGGGAGCCTACAATGAGCAGTTCTTC. It specifies CASSPNGGAYNEQFF. This sequence joins TRBV5-1 and TRBJ2-1; maybe TRBD2 (6 bases). Germline V gene sequence: CDR1 SGHRS, CDR2 YFSETQ. This CDR3 contains 15 residues. V was clipped by 4 bases and J by 2 bases, with 13 bases between them.

Many counts were recorded for this clonotype. V gene TRBV6-5 combines with J gene TRBJ1-6; the match to TRBD1 covers 12 bases. V lost 0 bases, J lost 8 bases, and 5 bases stayed unmatched. The CDR3 is made up of 17 amino acids. Germline V CDR1 and CDR2: MNHEY, SVGAGI. The CDR3: CASSYSGTGGNHSPLHF. In DNA, the CDR3 is TGTGCCAGCAGTTACTCGGGGACAGGGGGCAATCATTCACCCCTCCACTTT.

In its sample, this clonotype was seen many times. The chain joins TRBV4-1 to TRBJ2-7; D uncertain. The CDR3 length is 15 residues. Germline V gene lookup returns CDR1 MGHRA and CDR2 YSYEKL. The ends were cut back, 2 bases at V and 3 bases at J, with 14 bases in the middle. The CDR3 nucleotides read TGCGCCAGCAGCCAAAACGGGCTAGATGGCTACGAGCAGTACTTC. It codes for CASSQNGLDGYEQYF.

This clonotype came up many times. The chain carries TRBV7-2 and TRBJ2-1, with TRBD2 matching 11 bases. The germline CDR1 and CDR2 sequences are SGHTA and FQGNSA. CDR3 size: 15 residues. V trimming: 11 bases; J trimming: 0 bases; junction bases outside the gene matches: 6. For the CDR3, the DNA is TGTGCCTCTAAGGGACTAGCGGACTCCTACAATGAGCAGTTCTTC. Residues: CASKGLADSYNEQFF.

In the case of this clonotype: A read error may be the cause here, since a much bigger clone is one base away. The rearrangement links TRBV4-1 to TRBJ2-1; D ambiguous. The CDR3 is made up of 16 amino acids. V was cut by 5 bases and J by 7 bases, with 21 bases left in between. The germline V gene has CDR1 MGHRA and CDR2 YSYEKL. The CDR3 sequence: CASSSLTRVLFNEQFF. CDR3 DNA sequence: TGCGCCAGCAGCTCCCTGACTCGGGTATTGTTTAATGAGCAGTTCTTC.

This clonotype appeared many times. The chain joins TRBV30 to TRBJ1-1; unclear D gene. Trimming pared 0 bases from V and 1 base from J, leaving 6 bases between. Germline values: CDR1 GTSNPN, CDR2 SVGIG (reference sequence). The CDR3 is 13 amino acids. The CDR3 bases are TGTGCCTGGAGTGTTTTTAAGAACACTGAAGCTTTCTTT. Encoded protein: CAWSVFKNTEAFF.

This clonotype was recorded at least ten times. The rearrangement joins TRBV7-2 to TRBJ1-2; the match to TRBD1 covers 8 bases. Trimming took 6 bases from V and 3 from J; bases not matched to a gene: 12. Germline CDR1 reads SGHTA; CDR2 reads FQGNSA. The CDR3 extends over 16 amino acids. The chain's CDR3 is CASSAGQAAIYYGYTF. As DNA, the CDR3 is TGTGCCAGCAGTGCGGGACAGGCAGCGATTTACTATGGCTACACCTTC. The complete variable domain, with remaining parts taken from reference TRBV7-2 and TRBJ1-2, reads GAGVSQSPSNKVTEKGKDVELRCDPISGHTALYWYRQSLGQGLEFLIYFQGNSAPDKSGLPSDRFSAERTGGSVSTLTIQRTQQEDSAVYLCASSAGQAAIYYGYTFGSGTRLTVV.

This clonotype was detected only a few times. The chain combines TRBV12-3 or TRBV12-4 with TRBJ1-5; 8 nucleotides align to TRBD1. V lost 1 base to trimming and J lost 5 bases; unmatched junction nucleotides: 16. This CDR3 spans 19 amino acids. The CDR3 spells CASSLVSRGGQGRDQPQHF. In nucleotides, the CDR3 is TGTGCCAGCAGTTTAGTGTCGAGGGGCGGACAGGGTCGAGATCAGCCCCAGCATTTT.

This clonotype came up many times. The genes are TRBV29-1 and TRBJ2-7; D call uncertain. The CDR3 totals 12 residues. V lost 3 bases and J lost 4, with 10 bases in between. Germline V gene sequence: CDR1 SQVTM, CDR2 ANQGSEA. CDR3 coding DNA: TGCAGCGTTGATGGAGTTGGTTACGAGCAGTACTTC. As protein: CSVDGVGYEQYF.

This clonotype was observed at least ten times. CDR3 sequence reads: CASSLGMNIPGANVLTF. The CDR3 DNA reads as TGTGCCAGCAGTCTAGGCATGAACATCCCTGGGGCCAACGTCCTGACTTTC. V gene TRBV7-3 combines with J gene TRBJ2-6; D ambiguous. V shed 6 bases and J shed 2 bases, with 17 bases lying between them. The CDR3 is 17 residues long. Germline CDR1 is SGHTA and CDR2 is FQGTGA.

This clonotype was seen many times. The rearrangement uses TRBV28 and TRBJ1-2; perhaps TRBD1 as D (6 bases). The V gene's germline CDR1 is MDHEN and CDR2 SYDVKM. CDR3 length equals 13 residues. V lost 2 bases and J 5 bases, leaving 9 bases between the germline ends. The CDR3 here is CASSLEGGYGYTF. The CDR3 nucleotides read TGTGCCAGCAGTTTAGAAGGGGGGTATGGCTACACCTTC.

The V call is TRBV7-3, the J call TRBJ2-3; 7 bases are a match to TRBD2. There are 15 residues in the CDR3. J lost 4 bases, V lost 3 bases, and 7 bases had no gene match. Germline V lookup: CDR1 SGHTA, CDR2 FQGTGA. CDR3 DNA sequence: TGTGCCAGCAGCTTTGGACTAGTTGGACCAGATACGCAGTATTTT. Its protein is CASSFGLVGPDTQYF.

The sample holds many counts of this clonotype. The V gene is TRBV20-1, the J gene TRBJ1-2; 7 nucleotides match TRBD1. The CDR3 is 15 amino acids. V was clipped by 6 bases and J by 1 base; unmatched bases: 11. Looked up from germline, CDR1 is DFQATT and CDR2 is SNEGSKA (reference sequence). The DNA of the CDR3 is TGCAGTGCCGATTCCCGGGACAGCGGTAACTATGGCTACACCTTC. Its protein is CSADSRDSGNYGYTF.

This clonotype has a count of ten or more. The chain carries TRBV20-1 and TRBJ1-5; no reliable D call. The V gene lost 0 bases and the J gene lost 6 bases, with 18 bases spanning the gap. There are 16 residues in the CDR3. Germline CDR1 reads DFQATT; CDR2 reads SNEGSKA (reference sequence). The CDR3 here is CSARDSGGSDTQPQHF. CDR3 nucleotides: TGCAGTGCTAGAGATTCTGGAGGGAGTGACACTCAGCCCCAGCATTTT.

In its sample, this clonotype was seen many times. The rearrangement uses TRBV5-1 and TRBJ2-2; a weak D match, TRBD1 (6 bases). Germline V CDR1 and CDR2: SGHRS, YFSETQ. CDR3 length equals 14 residues. V was clipped by 5 bases and J by 4 bases, with 12 bases between them. CDR3 DNA: TGCGCCAGCAGGAACAGGGCTGGCACCGGGGAGCTGTTTTTT. This gives the protein CASRNRAGTGELFF.

This clonotype was detected ten times or more. The gene calls are TRBV20-1 and TRBJ2-7, with a possible D match to TRBD1 (5 bases). CDR3 size: 11 residues. The V end was cut by 1 base, the J end by 6 bases, with 7 bases between. CDR1 and CDR2 from the germline V gene are DFQATT and SNEGSKA (reference sequence). The CDR3 coding sequence is TGCAGTGCTAGAGGGGGCCTCGAGCAGTACTTC. Encoded protein: CSARGGLEQYF.